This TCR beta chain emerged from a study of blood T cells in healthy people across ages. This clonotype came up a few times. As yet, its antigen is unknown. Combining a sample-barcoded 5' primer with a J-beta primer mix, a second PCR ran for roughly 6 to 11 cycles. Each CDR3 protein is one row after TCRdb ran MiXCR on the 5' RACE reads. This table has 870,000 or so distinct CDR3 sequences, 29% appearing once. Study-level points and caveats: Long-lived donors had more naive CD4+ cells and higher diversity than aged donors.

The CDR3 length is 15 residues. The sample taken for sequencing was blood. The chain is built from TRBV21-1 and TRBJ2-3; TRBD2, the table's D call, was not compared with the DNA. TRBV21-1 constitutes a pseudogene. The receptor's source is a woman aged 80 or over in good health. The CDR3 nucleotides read TGTGCCAGCAGCCCAGGGACTAGCCCAACAGATACGCAGTATTTT. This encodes CASSPGTSPTDTQYF.